This record covers a single TCR beta chain. The sample belongs to a study of T cells in Graves' hyperthyroidism and ophthalmopathy. What was amplified from RNA transcripts were TCR beta CDR3 regions. HTBI primers drove first-round RT-PCR of the TCR CDR3. TCRdb re-called the multiplex PCR reads through MiXCR, storing one row per CDR3 protein. The sample carries about 370,000 distinct CDR3 sequences, nearly 15% recorded once. The source of this sequence is a woman aged 60 to 75 with Graves' ophthalmopathy. The sequencing sample was made of blood.

The CDR3 is CAISLDGAGGYTF. Here the CDR3 DNA reads TGTGCCATCAGTCTTGACGGGGCGGGAGGCTACACCTTC. This rearrangement joins TRBV10-3 to TRBJ1-2; perhaps TRBD1 as D (5 bases). The CDR3 contains 13 residues. V was clipped by 5 bases and J by 8 bases, with 15 bases between them. The germline gives CDR1 ENHRY, CDR2 SYGVKD.